Below are 30 T cell receptor beta chains sequenced from a single sample in a study of control samples from healthy donors and cancer patients (dated by TCRdb to the early 2020s). Receptor libraries were prepared by the immunoSEQ multiplex PCR assay. The clones in this table, taken by TCRdb from immuneACCESS, are in-frame only. Not every clone is retained; where verified, under half of the shortfall comes from an unresolved V gene, and the cause of the rest is unknown. This sample is represented by some 130,000 clones; about nine tenths of them were singletons. The ten biggest clones cover 11% of the sample. Sequencing was performed on blood. All receptors derive from a man under 40 in good health.

A word on this clone: Distinct nucleotide sequences in the sample also encode this CDR3. The chain has TRBV7-2 and TRBJ1-5; D is perhaps TRBD1 (6 bases). Trimming stripped 5 bases from V and 4 bases from J, with 9 bases between. Germline CDR1 is SGHTA and CDR2 is FQGNSA. The CDR3 consists of 13 residues. The CDR3 DNA sequence: TGTGCCAGCAGCGTCAGGGGTAATCAGCCCCAGCATTTT. This gives the protein CASSVRGNQPQHF.

The J gene is TRBJ2-7, the V gene TRBV14; D call uncertain. Trimming took off 2 bases at V and 4 bases at J, with 9 bases between the two ends. The CDR3 contains 13 residues. The germline gives CDR1 SGHDN, CDR2 FVKESK. The CDR3 loop is CASSQSSVYEQYF. The CDR3 DNA follows: TGTGCCAGCAGCCAATCGTCAGTATACGAGCAGTACTTC.

Only one count was recorded for this clone. The junction departs from the called germline gene at one end, perhaps through a read error. The chain joins TRBV2 to TRBJ2-2; D may match TRBD1 or TRBD2 (5 bases each). The CDR3 runs 14 residues. Germline V gene sequence: CDR1 SNHLY, CDR2 FYNNEI. CDR3 bases: TGTGCCAGCAGTGTTGGGACGAAAACCGGGGAGCTGTTTTTT. Translating it yields CASSVGTKTGELFF. Complete variable domain (other parts from reference TRBV2 and TRBJ2-2): EPEVTQTPSHQVTQMGQEVILRCVPISNHLYFYWYRQILGQKVEFLVSFYNNEISEKSEIFDDQFSVERPDGSNFTLKIRSTKLEDSAMYFCASSVGTKTGELFFGEGSRLTVL.

The chain is built from TRBV7-9 and TRBJ2-7; D gene uncertain. The CDR3 sequence is 12 residues long. The germline V gene encodes CDR1 SEHNR and CDR2 FQNEAQ (reference sequence). Trimming stripped 6 bases from V and 3 bases from J, with 9 bases between. The CDR3 nucleotides read TGTGCCAGCAGAGACCGCGGCTACGAGCAGTACTTC. Protein sequence: CASRDRGYEQYF.

The rearrangement links TRBV2 to TRBJ2-1; 7 bases match TRBD1. Germline trimming cut 6 bases from V and 4 bases from J; bases unmatched to any gene: 9. The V gene's germline CDR1 is SNHLY and CDR2 FYNNEI. The CDR3 contains 15 residues. The CDR3 sequence: CASSPMTGSYNEQFF. DNA for the CDR3: TGTGCCAGCAGCCCTATGACAGGGTCTTACAATGAGCAGTTCTTC.

The CDR3 DNA follows: TGTGCCAGTTCTAGGGTAATGAATGAGCAGTTCTTC. It yields the protein CASSRVMNEQFF. This chain uses TRBV19 with TRBJ2-1; D is unresolved. Between the trimmed V and J ends, which lost 8 bases and 7 bases, there was a span of 12 bases. Germline V CDR1 and CDR2: LNHDA, SQIVND (reference sequence). This CDR3 is built from 12 residues. Together with reference TRBV19 and TRBJ2-1, the CDR3 gives the full variable domain: DGGITQSPKYLFRKEGQNVTLSCEQNLNHDAMYWYRQDPGQGLRLIYYSQIVNDFQKGDIAEGYSVSREKKESFPLTVTSAQKNPTAFYLCASSRVMNEQFFGPGTRLTVL.

The V and J genes are TRBV2 and TRBJ1-5, with D possibly being TRBD1 (5 bases). CDR1 is SNHLY, CDR2 FYNNEI, per germline. V lost 6 bases and J lost 4, with 7 bases in between. The CDR3 loop spans 12 amino acids. The DNA for the CDR3 is TGTGCCAGCAGGGGGCCTAATCAGCCCCAGCATTTT. It encodes CASRGPNQPQHF.

The rearrangement joins TRBV28 to TRBJ1-5, with D uncertain. Per germline, CDR1 MDHEN and CDR2 SYDVKM. Trimming pared 3 bases from V and 7 bases from J, leaving 10 bases between. CDR3 length: 13 amino acids. CDR3 in DNA: TGTGCCAGCAGTTTCGGTCCCCTGCAGCCCCAGCATTTT. Amino acid sequence: CASSFGPLQPQHF.

The chain uses TRBV24-1 and TRBJ2-1; TRBD2 matches 7 bases. This CDR3 contains 17 residues. Unmatched junction bases numbered 12, after V lost 2 bases and J lost 6 bases. The V gene's germline CDR1 is KGHDR and CDR2 SFDVKD. The CDR3 region has the DNA TGTGCCACCAGTGATTCCCCTGGGGCGGGAGTGCCCAATGAGCAGTTCTTC. Its translation: CATSDSPGAGVPNEQFF.

The V and J genes are TRBV4-1 and TRBJ2-1; maybe TRBD1 (6 bases). The CDR3 is made up of 19 amino acids. The V gene's germline CDR1 is MGHRA and CDR2 YSYEKL. Between the trimmed V and J ends, which lost 1 base and 0 bases, there was a span of 19 bases. Here the CDR3 reads CASSQAGNRDRSSYNEQFF. The CDR3 coding sequence is TGCGCCAGCAGCCAAGCGGGGAACAGGGATCGGAGCTCCTACAATGAGCAGTTCTTC.

The V gene is TRBV12-1, the J gene TRBJ2-1; TRBD2, the D gene given by the table, was not confirmed from the DNA. TRBV12-1 represents a pseudogene. The CDR3 runs 11 residues. The CDR3 reads CARANGGEQFF. The CDR3 DNA reads as TGTGCCAGAGCCAATGGAGGTGAGCAGTTCTTC.

This rearrangement joins TRBV30 to TRBJ1-2; 10 positions agree with TRBD1. CDR3 length: 16 residues. Germline assignment: CDR1 GTSNPN and CDR2 SVGIG (reference sequence). With 5 bases clipped from V and 6 bases from J, the junction kept 15 bases outside the gene matches. The CDR3 loop reads CAWELGTGDQFDGYTF. DNA of the CDR3: TGTGCCTGGGAGCTGGGGACAGGGGATCAATTTGATGGCTACACCTTC. The whole variable domain, remainder taken from reference TRBV30 and TRBJ1-2, is SQTIHQWPATLVQPVGSPLSLECTVEGTSNPNLYWYRQAAGRGLQLLFYSVGIGQISSEVPQNLSASRPQDRQFILSSKKLLLSDSGFYLCAWELGTGDQFDGYTFGSGTRLTVV.

V is TRBV27 and J is TRBJ1-1; 7 bases agree with TRBD1. The CDR3 contains 13 residues. V dropped 6 bases and J dropped 4; count of bases not matched to a gene: 5. The V gene's germline CDR1 is MNHEY and CDR2 SMNVEV (reference sequence). CDR3 nucleotides: TGTGCCAGCAGAGATACAGGGGCCACTGAAGCTTTCTTT. It encodes CASRDTGATEAFF.

The rearrangement joins TRBV7-9 to TRBJ1-4, with TRBD1 matching over 7 bases. Per germline, CDR1 SEHNR and CDR2 FQNEAQ (reference sequence). V dropped 4 bases and J dropped 4; count of bases not matched to a gene: 12. This CDR3 is built from 17 residues. The CDR3, as DNA: TGTGCCAGCAGCTCAATTAGGGGAGGGACAGATAATGAAAAACTGTTTTTT. Amino acids: CASSSIRGGTDNEKLFF.

J is TRBJ2-2 and V is TRBV5-4; weak D call: TRBD1 (6 bases). Germline CDR1 SGHNT, CDR2 YYREEE (reference sequence). V lost 6 bases and J 6 bases, leaving 15 bases between the germline ends. The CDR3 spans 14 residues. CDR3 DNA sequence: TGTGCCAGCACCCCACAGGGAACGGCCGGGGAGCTGTTTTTT. Residues: CASTPQGTAGELFF.

The chain links TRBV4-3 to TRBJ2-1, with D perhaps given as TRBD1 or TRBD2 (6 bases each). The germline V and J ends were trimmed by 0 bases and 1 base, with 13 bases remaining between them. Germline CDR1 LGHNA, CDR2 YSLEER. This CDR3 is built from 17 residues. Here the CDR3 DNA reads TGCGCCAGCAGCCAAGATCGGGGGCGAGGATCCTACAATGAGCAGTTCTTC. Translation: CASSQDRGRGSYNEQFF.

This clone was recorded once. V is TRBV30 and J is TRBJ1-2; 7 bases are shared with TRBD1. The CDR3 is 14 amino acids. In germline, CDR1 is GTSNPN, CDR2 SVGIG (reference sequence). J was trimmed by 7 bases and V by 1 base; bases with no gene match: 9. In nucleotides, the CDR3 is TGTGCCTGGAGTGCGTCGCGACAGGGTGTTGGCTACACCTTC. This codes for CAWSASRQGVGYTF.

This clone was seen a few times. J is TRBJ2-1 and V is TRBV6-4; the match to TRBD2 covers 11 bases. CDR3 length: 14 amino acids. Germline V gene lookup returns CDR1 MRHNA and CDR2 SNTAGT. The junction had 0 bases not matched to a gene; V was cut back by 2 bases and J by 6 bases. The CDR3 sequence: CASSDGTSGNEQFF. The CDR3 DNA reads as TGTGCCAGCAGTGACGGGACTAGCGGCAATGAGCAGTTCTTC.

CDR3 loop: CASSRDSHYEQYF. The CDR3 bases are TGCGCCAGCAGCCGGGACTCCCACTACGAGCAGTACTTC. The gene calls are TRBV5-1 and TRBJ2-7; D might be TRBD2 (6 bases). The V gene's germline CDR1 is SGHRS and CDR2 YFSETQ. The V end was cut by 4 bases, the J end by 3 bases, with 11 bases between. The CDR3 extends over 13 amino acids.

This clone was recorded a few times. The rearrangement uses TRBV4-1 and TRBJ1-1, with 7 bases matching TRBD1. Germline CDR1 MGHRA, CDR2 YSYEKL. The V gene end was trimmed by 4 bases and the J gene end by 7 bases; junction bases not matched to a gene: 6. The CDR3 has 13 amino acids. CDR3 in amino acids: CASSPATGVEAFF. CDR3 DNA: TGCGCCAGCAGCCCCGCCACAGGGGTTGAAGCTTTCTTT.

CDR3 bases: TGTGCCAGCAGCCTACGAGACAGATCGAACACCGGGGAGCTGTTTTTT. Amino acid sequence: CASSLRDRSNTGELFF. The chain recombines TRBV7-8 with TRBJ2-2; D perhaps matches TRBD1 (5 bases). The germline gives CDR1 SGHVS, CDR2 FQNEAQ. V lost 5 bases and J 0 bases, leaving 13 bases between the germline ends. The CDR3 totals 16 residues.

A single count supports this clone. A junction end diverges from the germline sequence, so it may reflect a read error. The rearrangement joins TRBV6-2 or TRBV6-3 to TRBJ1-5; D uncertain. CDR1 is MNHEY and CDR2 is SVGEGT in the germline V gene. The length of the CDR3 is 15 residues. CDR3 sequence reads: CASTYSGISNQPQHF. In nucleotides, the CDR3 is TGTGCCAGCACTTACTCTGGGATTAGCAATCAGCCCCAGCATTTT.

The rearrangement joins TRBV24-1 to TRBJ2-2; no clear D. CDR1 and CDR2 from the germline V gene are KGHDR and SFDVKD. Trimming removed 0 bases from V and 3 bases from J, with 4 bases in between. This CDR3 contains 14 residues. The CDR3 spells CATSDLKDTGELFF. In DNA form, the CDR3 reads TGTGCCACCAGTGATTTGAAGGACACCGGGGAGCTGTTTTTT.

This sequence joins TRBV27 and TRBJ1-1; D is undetermined. The V gene lost 3 bases and the J gene lost 4 bases, with 9 bases spanning the gap. The V gene's germline CDR1 is MNHEY and CDR2 SMNVEV (reference sequence). The CDR3 totals 13 residues. The CDR3 DNA sequence: TGTGCCAGCAGTTTTGGAGCAGGCACTGAAGCTTTCTTT. The encoded protein is CASSFGAGTEAFF.

The rearrangement joins TRBV11-3 to TRBJ2-1; 7 nucleotides align to TRBD2. CDR1 and CDR2 from the germline V gene are SGHNT and YENEEA. Trimming at V came to 5 bases and at J to 2 bases, leaving 12 bases not matched to a gene. This CDR3 comprises 17 residues. This chain's CDR3 is CASSGGVGLGPYNEQFF. The CDR3 coding sequence is TGTGCCAGCAGCGGGGGTGTAGGACTAGGACCCTACAATGAGCAGTTCTTC.

J is TRBJ1-2 and V is TRBV2; TRBD1 matches 9 bases. The length of the CDR3 is 17 residues. V dropped 6 bases and J dropped 7; count of bases not matched to a gene: 18. Germline CDR1 and CDR2: SNHLY and FYNNEI. The CDR3 DNA is TGTGCCAGCAGCGAAATTAACCCGGGACAGGGATTCGGTGGCTACACCTTC. Its translation: CASSEINPGQGFGGYTF.

The chain links TRBV11-1 to TRBJ1-1, with 7 bases that match TRBD1. CDR3 length: 15 residues. Germline CDR1 SGHAT, CDR2 FQDESV (reference sequence). Trimming at V came to 3 bases and at J to 6 bases, leaving 10 bases not matched to a gene. CDR3 sequence reads: CASSFENRGSAEAFF. Written as DNA, the CDR3 is TGTGCCAGCAGCTTCGAAAACAGGGGTTCGGCTGAAGCTTTCTTT. The whole variable domain, remainder taken from reference TRBV11-1 and TRBJ1-1, is EAEVAQSPRYKITEKSQAVAFWCDPISGHATLYWYRQILGQGPELLVQFQDESVVDDSQLPKDRFSAERLKGVDSTLKIQPAELGDSAMYLCASSFENRGSAEAFFGQGTRLTVV.

The V gene is TRBV28, the J gene TRBJ2-7; 8 bases line up with TRBD1. This CDR3 contains 15 residues. The germline CDR1 and CDR2 sequences are MDHEN and SYDVKM. The V gene end was trimmed by 5 bases and the J gene end by 4 bases; junction bases not matched to a gene: 10. Here the CDR3 reads CASSLRTGTIYEQYF. Written as DNA, the CDR3 is TGTGCCAGCAGTCTCCGGACAGGGACAATTTACGAGCAGTACTTC.

V and J are TRBV7-3 and TRBJ2-1; 13 positions agree with TRBD2. The CDR3 is 20 residues long. After removal of 2 bases from V and 2 bases from J, the junction contained 12 bases not matched to a gene. Germline CDR1 is SGHTA and CDR2 is FQGTGA. The CDR3 nucleotides are TGTGCCAGCAGCTTACGGACGAAAACAACTAGCGGGAGGGCCTACAATGAGCAGTTCTTC. Protein product: CASSLRTKTTSGRAYNEQFF.

In nucleotides, the CDR3 is TGTGCCAGCACTGAGGGACGGAACTACAATGAGCAGTTCTTC. This codes for CASTEGRNYNEQFF. The rearrangement uses TRBV2 and TRBJ2-1, with D perhaps TRBD1 or TRBD2 (5 bases each). The germline V gene encodes CDR1 SNHLY and CDR2 FYNNEI. Between the trimmed V and J ends, which lost 7 bases and 3 bases, there was a span of 13 bases. The CDR3 extends over 14 amino acids.